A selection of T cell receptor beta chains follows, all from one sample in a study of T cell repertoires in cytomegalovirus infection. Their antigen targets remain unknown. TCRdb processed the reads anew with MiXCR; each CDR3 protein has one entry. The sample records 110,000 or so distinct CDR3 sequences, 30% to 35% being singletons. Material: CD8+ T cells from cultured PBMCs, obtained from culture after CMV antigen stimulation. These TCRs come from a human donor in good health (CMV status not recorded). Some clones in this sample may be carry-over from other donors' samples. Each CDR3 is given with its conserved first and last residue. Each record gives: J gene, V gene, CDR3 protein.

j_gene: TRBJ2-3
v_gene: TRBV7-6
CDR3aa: CASSLAHGTSGEDTQYF

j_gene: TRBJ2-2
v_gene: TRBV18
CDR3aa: CASSPPNARQGAAGELFF

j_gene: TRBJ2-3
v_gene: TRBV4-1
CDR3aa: CASSHRLAGSTDTQYF

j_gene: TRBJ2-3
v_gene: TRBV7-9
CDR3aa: CASVTDTQYF

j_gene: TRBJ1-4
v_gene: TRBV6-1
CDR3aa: CASSGGGEKLFF

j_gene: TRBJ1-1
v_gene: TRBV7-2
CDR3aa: CASSLGPPATEAFF

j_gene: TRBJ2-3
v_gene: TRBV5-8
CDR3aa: CASSFGGNTDTQYF

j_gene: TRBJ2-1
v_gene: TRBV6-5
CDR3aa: CASSSGTSVNNEQFF

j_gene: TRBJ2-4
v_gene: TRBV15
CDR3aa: CATSRTGQGINIQYF

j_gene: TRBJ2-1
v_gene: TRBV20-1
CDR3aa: CSARSYNEQFF

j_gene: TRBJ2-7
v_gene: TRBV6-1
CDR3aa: CASSVDRPYEQYF

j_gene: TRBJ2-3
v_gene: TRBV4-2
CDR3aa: CASSQEGGTDTQYF

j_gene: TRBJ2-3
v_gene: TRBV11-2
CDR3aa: CASSLELAGGTDTQYF

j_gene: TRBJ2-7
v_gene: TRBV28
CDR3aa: CASSSRGLSYEQYF

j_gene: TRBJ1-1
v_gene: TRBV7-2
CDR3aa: CASTKDPGGTEAFF

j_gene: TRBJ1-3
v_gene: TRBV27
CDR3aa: CASSLQGASGNTIYF

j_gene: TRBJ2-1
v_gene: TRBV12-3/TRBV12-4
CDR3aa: CASWTGWDNEQFF

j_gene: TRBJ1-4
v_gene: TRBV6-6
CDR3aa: CASEGATNEKLFF

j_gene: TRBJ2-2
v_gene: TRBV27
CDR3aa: CASSPVAGGPSNTGELFF

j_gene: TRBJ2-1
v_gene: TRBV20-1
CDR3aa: CSARGYLGLAGSEQFF

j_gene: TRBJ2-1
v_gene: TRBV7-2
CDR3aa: CASSHTGTSGFYNEQFF

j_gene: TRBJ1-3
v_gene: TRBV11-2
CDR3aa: CASSHSRVQPGNTIYF

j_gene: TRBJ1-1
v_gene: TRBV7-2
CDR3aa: CASSSRDRQNTEAFF

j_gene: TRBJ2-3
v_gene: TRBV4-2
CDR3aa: CASSQDTAGGRTDTQYF

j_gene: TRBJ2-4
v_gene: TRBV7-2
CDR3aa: CASSPRPGDGASTKNIQYF

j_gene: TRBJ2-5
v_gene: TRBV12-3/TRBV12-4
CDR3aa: CASSLLSAGRLQETQYF

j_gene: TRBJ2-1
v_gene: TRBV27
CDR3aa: CASKTHSGQKNEQFF

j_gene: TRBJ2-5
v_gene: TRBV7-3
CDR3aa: CASSPPQTGTGGETQYF